This TCR beta chain was captured by sequencing in a study of a mutant IDH1 vaccine in newly diagnosed glioma. Study at large: Once 4-6 weeks had passed after radiotherapy alone, vaccination started, or it started with temozolomide cycles.

Sequencing used immunoSEQ multiplex PCR; TCRdb keeps in-frame clones, though not all of them. Of tens of thousands of clones in the sample, less than 70% were seen once. The sample's time point: week 47, end of study. Vaccination comprised doses that each held 300 ug of mutant IDH1 20-mer peptide, plus topical imiquimod. The V gene end was trimmed by 0 bases and the J gene end by 3 bases; junction bases not matched to a gene: 9. Germline V CDR1 and CDR2: SGHRS, YFSETQ. The CDR3 consists of 17 residues. Of note for this clone: As yet, its antigen is unknown.

Here the sequenced sample was peripheral blood mononuclear cells (PBMCs), taken from a glioma patient whose treatment included an IDH1 peptide vaccine. This TCR derives from a man aged 40-50 years with glioma. Some clones in this sample may be carry-over from other donors' samples. The rearrangement joins TRBV5-1 to TRBJ2-3, with 8 bases fitting TRBD2. The CDR3 sequence is CASSLGSSGGHTDTQYF. The CDR3 DNA reads as TGCGCCAGCAGCTTGGGCTCGTCGGGGGGGCATACAGATACGCAGTATTTT. Full variable domain (rest looked up from reference TRBV5-1 and TRBJ2-3): KAGVTQTPRYLIKTRGQQVTLSCSPISGHRSVSWYQQTPGQGLQFLFEYFSETQRNKGNFPGRFSGRQFSNSRSEMNVSTLELGDSALYLCASSLGSSGGHTDTQYFGPGTRLTVL.